One sample yielded the 11 T cell receptor beta chains listed below, sequenced in a study of blood T cell repertoires in COVID-19. Sequencing used immunoSEQ multiplex PCR; TCRdb keeps in-frame clones, though not all of them. The data hold nearly 200,000 clones, with about 90% observed a single time. Specimen: peripheral blood. The receptors derive from a woman in her 70s with acute or convalescent COVID-19.

This chain links TRBV11-2 with TRBJ2-3; D is perhaps TRBD2 (6 bases). The CDR3 length is 14 residues. CDR1 SGHAT and CDR2 FQNNGV come from the germline V gene. V was pared by 5 bases and J by 2 bases, with 11 bases between. The CDR3 coding sequence is TGTGCCAGCAGCATTAGCGGACTCACAGATACGCAGTATTTT. It specifies CASSISGLTDTQYF.

The chain combines TRBV9 with TRBJ2-1, with TRBD1 as a possible D gene (7 bases). Germline values: CDR1 SGDLS, CDR2 YYNGEE. This CDR3 spans 13 amino acids. The germline V and J ends were trimmed by 3 bases and 7 bases, with 11 bases remaining between them. CDR3 protein: CASSASGGNEQFF. The CDR3, as DNA: TGTGCCAGCAGCGCCTCAGGGGGGAATGAGCAGTTCTTC.

This clone appeared a single time. The rearrangement uses TRBV12-3 or TRBV12-4 and TRBJ1-6; no clear D gene. Trimming stripped 5 bases from V and 13 bases from J, with 12 bases between. The CDR3 is 12 residues long. CDR3 sequence: CASSRSPGPLHF. DNA of the CDR3: TGTGCCAGCAGTCGGTCCCCAGGTCCCCTCCACTTT.

Regarding this clone: The germline gene is not matched at one end of the junction; a read error may be the cause. The rearrangement uses TRBV10-2 and TRBJ1-1; D possibly corresponds to TRBD1 (6 bases). Per germline, CDR1 WSHSY and CDR2 SAAADI. This CDR3 region has 12 residues. The CDR3 here is CASRKRDTEAFF. CDR3 bases: TGCGCCAGCAGGAAAAGGGACACAGAAGCTTTCTTT.

The chain combines TRBV6-5 with TRBJ1-5; maybe TRBD1 (6 bases). The CDR3 length is 14 residues. Germline CDR1 is MNHEY and CDR2 is SVGAGI. V was shortened by 2 bases and J by 7 bases, with 12 bases between the two germline ends. The CDR3 DNA reads as TGTGCCAGCAGTTACACAGGGTTGGGGCAGCCCCAGCATTTT. This codes for CASSYTGLGQPQHF.

This chain links TRBV6-6 with TRBJ2-2; the D gene is possibly TRBD2 (6 bases). CDR3 length: 15 residues. Germline V CDR1 and CDR2: MNHNY, SVGAGI (reference sequence). The V end lost 2 bases, the J end lost 6 bases, and 13 bases lay between the germline ends. CDR3 sequence reads: CASSYGGMGAGELFF. CDR3 sequence (DNA): TGTGCCAGCAGTTACGGGGGGATGGGGGCCGGGGAGCTGTTTTTT.

The rearrangement uses TRBV4-3 and TRBJ2-5, with TRBD1 matching 9 bases. The CDR3 consists of 17 residues. The V gene's germline CDR1 is LGHNA and CDR2 YSLEER. Germline trimming cut 0 bases from V and 5 bases from J; bases unmatched to any gene: 10. The DNA for the CDR3 is TGCGCCAGCAGCCAAGATCTGGGACAGGGTTGGCGGGAGACCCAGTACTTC. This gives the protein CASSQDLGQGWRETQYF.

This clone was observed a single time. The V gene is TRBV11-2, the J gene TRBJ1-4; 7 bases align to TRBD1. Germline CDR1 is SGHAT and CDR2 is FQNNGV. The CDR3 spans 15 residues. The junction had 9 bases not matched to a gene; V was cut back by 4 bases and J by 7 bases. CDR3 region: CASSSPGQLSEKLFF. Written as DNA, the CDR3 is TGTGCCAGCAGCTCCCCGGGACAGCTTAGTGAAAAACTGTTTTTT.

The chain recombines TRBV7-2 with TRBJ1-3, with 8 bases that match TRBD1. J lost 1 base, V lost 5 bases, and 4 bases had no gene match. Germline-derived CDR1 and CDR2 are SGHTA and FQGNSA. This CDR3 has 15 residues. The CDR3 is CASSIDRGSGNTIYF. In nucleotides, the CDR3 is TGTGCCAGCAGCATTGACAGGGGATCTGGAAACACCATATATTTT.

The chain couples TRBV19 to TRBJ1-2, with D hard to call. V shed 7 bases and J shed 7 bases, with 19 bases lying between them. The CDR3 runs to 14 residues. CDR1 and CDR2 from the germline V gene are LNHDA and SQIVND (reference sequence). CDR3 DNA sequence: TGTGCCAGTAAATCCGGGTACGGGTTGCGTGGCTACACCTTC. Its protein is CASKSGYGLRGYTF.

This rearrangement joins TRBV24-1 to TRBJ2-1, with D maybe TRBD1 (5 bases). CDR1 and CDR2 from the germline V gene are KGHDR and SFDVKD. CDR3 size: 14 residues. The ends were cut back, 5 bases at V and 0 bases at J, with 7 bases in the middle. CDR3 coding DNA: TGTGCCACCAGTGCCCAGGGCTCCTACAATGAGCAGTTCTTC. It is translated as CATSAQGSYNEQFF.